The 3 T cell receptor beta chains listed next were all sequenced from one sample in a study of shared clonotypes between healthy human individuals. The data were produced by immunoSEQ multiplex PCR, yet TCRdb's version contains in-frame clones alone and is incomplete. Of about 460,000 clones in the sample, 70% to 80% were seen once. What was sequenced was PBMCs. These receptors were obtained from a woman aged 40 to 50 in good health. Some clones in this sample may be carry-over from other donors' samples.

This sequence joins TRBV15 and TRBJ2-3, with D perhaps matching TRBD1 or TRBD2 (5 bases each). The ends were cut back, 1 base at V and 2 bases at J, with 7 bases in the middle. CDR1 LNHNV and CDR2 YYDKDF come from the germline V gene (reference sequence). The CDR3 consists of 14 residues. The CDR3 protein is CATSRAGATDTQYF. DNA of the CDR3: TGTGCCACCAGCAGAGCCGGGGCCACAGATACGCAGTATTTT.

This clone was recorded at least ten times. The rearrangement joins TRBV5-1 to TRBJ1-1, with 7 positions matching TRBD1. The CDR3 runs 16 residues. Germline values: CDR1 SGHRS, CDR2 YFSETQ. V lost 4 bases to trimming and J lost 4 bases; unmatched junction nucleotides: 13. CDR3 nucleotides: TGCGCCAGCAGCATACAGGGGAAGGAGGCAGGCACTGAAGCTTTCTTT. It is translated as CASSIQGKEAGTEAFF.

The rearrangement uses TRBV5-6 and TRBJ2-7; 9 nucleotides agree with TRBD2. After removal of 4 bases from V and 1 base from J, the junction contained 6 bases not matched to a gene. Germline V CDR1 and CDR2: SGHDT, YYEEEE. The CDR3 totals 15 residues. DNA for the CDR3: TGTGCCAGCAGCCCAGCGGGACTAGCATCCTACGAGCAGTACTTC. Its protein is CASSPAGLASYEQYF.